This T cell receptor (beta chain) was captured in a study of human T cells and chemical hapten exposure. This CDR3 region has 15 residues. V trimming: 4 bases; J trimming: 5 bases; junction bases outside the gene matches: 9. Germline V gene data show CDR1 as SGHRS and CDR2 as YFSETQ. The time point denotes: patch test 2, 6 weeks after DPC sensitization. Treatment of the sample: therapeutic diphenylcyclopropenone sensitization with weekly scalp DPC. MiXCR was run by TCRdb on the RACE reads, yielding one entry per CDR3 protein. Seen here are some 57,000 distinct CDR3 sequences, about 10% observed once, and the top ten hold around 1.6%. This clonotype occurred a few times.

The V call is TRBV5-1, the J call TRBJ2-3, with 8 nucleotides matching TRBD2. The source of this sequence is a woman in her forties or fifties with alopecia areata. Some clones in this sample may be carry-over from other donors' samples. Material: whole blood, obtained in connection with sensitization to the hapten diphenylcyclopropenone (DPC). As DNA, the CDR3 is TGCGCCAGCAGCGAGGCGGTAGCGGGGAGAGATACGCAGTATTTT. Its protein is CASSEAVAGRDTQYF.